These T cell receptor beta chains were read from a single sample in a study of shared clonotypes between healthy human individuals. This table comes from immunoSEQ multiplex PCR, and its TCRdb copy is limited to in-frame clones, with some not included. Of about 690,000 clones in the sample, about 90% are singletons; the top ten hold 30% to 40%. Material: memory CD8+ T cells from PBMCs. The receptors were sampled from a man between 18 and 35 years old in good health. Some clones in this sample may be carry-over from other donors' samples. CDR3s include the opening cysteine and the closing phenylalanine or tryptophan. The D gene is left open where the match is weak.

NA | TRBJ1-5 | TRBV5-5 | TGTGCCAGCAGCTTGTCACCGGTTATCAATCAGCCCCAGCATTTT | CASSLSPVINQPQHF
TRBD1 | TRBJ1-2 | TRBV19 | TGTGCCAGTAGTCCGCCGACAGGGAGTTATGGCTACACCTTC | CASSPPTGSYGYTF
NA | TRBJ1-1 | TRBV6-1 | TGTGCCAGCACCCGTATGAACACTGAAGCTTTCTTT | CASTRMNTEAFF
NA | TRBJ1-5 | TRBV2 | TGTGCCAGCAGCGGTGACAGTAGGGATCAGCCCCAGCATTTT | CASSGDSRDQPQHF
NA | TRBJ1-3 | TRBV13 | TGTGCCAGCAGCTCATTGCCCCCATCGTCTGGAAACACCATATATTTT | CASSSLPPSSGNTIYF
NA | TRBJ1-1 | TRBV19 | TGTGCCAGTAGTATAAATTCAGGGTGGGGCACTGAAGCTTTCTTT | CASSINSGWGTEAFF
NA | TRBJ2-7 | TRBV28 | TGTGCCAGCAGTTTTAATCGCTACGAGCAGTACTTC | CASSFNRYEQYF
TRBD1 | TRBJ2-2 | TRBV4-3 | TGCGCCAGCAGCCAAGATATTGCGGGACAGGGATTTTTAGCCGGGGAGCTGTTTTTT | CASSQDIAGQGFLAGELFF
TRBD2 | TRBJ2-7 | TRBV29-1 | TGCAGCGGACGGGGCGGGAGCTCCTACGAGCAGTACTTC | CSGRGGSSYEQYF
TRBD1 | TRBJ2-7 | TRBV6-5 | TGTGCCAGCAGTTACTCTTGGGGACAGGCTTCCTACGAGCAGTACTTC | CASSYSWGQASYEQYF
NA | TRBJ1-6 | TRBV7-9 | TGTGCCAGCAGCTCAGCGCCGGGACTCCCATGGAGCTATAATTCACCCCTCCACTTT | CASSSAPGLPWSYNSPLHF